This TCR beta chain was found in a study of identical twins (dated by TCRdb to about 2016). About the investigation overall: To test whether fetal clonotypes persist, the study used deep sequencing on TCR alpha and beta repertoires from monozygotic twins, unrelated adults of various ages, and cord blood. Replicate twin experiments were performed at different times using different library preparation protocols to rule out contamination.

The library was generated by 5' RACE. These reads were obtained on an Illumina HiSeq 2000. A universal primer binding site was added through template switching, and the final cDNA carried a unique molecular identifier so that TCR cDNA molecules could be counted accurately. First-strand cDNA for TCR alpha and beta chains was synthesized from specific primers in the conserved constant-segment region. To control for contamination, every cDNA library carried two barcodes: a SMART-Mk sample barcode plus Illumina barcodes. TruSeq adapter sequences along with Illumina sample barcodes were introduced in two successive PCR steps. TCR alpha and beta cDNA libraries were sequenced on the Illumina HiSeq platform with custom primers. Concerning the study's data processing: MiGEC processed the raw reads to extract unique molecular identifiers, while MiXCR was used to determine the CDR3 positions. Recombination models were inferred per individual with the repgenHMM and IGoR tools using an EM algorithm. The tcR package in R was used for shared clonotype analysis, with sharing normalized by the product of cloneset sizes. Out-of-frame nonproductive sequences were analyzed to study raw recombination free of thymic and clonal selection effects. TCRdb reprocessed the public reads (quality trimming at Q25 with fastp, clone calling with MiXCR) and kept in-frame beta chains. Each entry merges the rows of one CDR3 protein and shows their most common DNA and genes. The V and J calls, along with clone size, are taken from TCRdb and not from the paper's own processing. Present in this sample are nearly 900,000 distinct CDR3 sequences, approximately 13% of which were seen just once. The top ten clonotypes cover around 1.5% of the sample.

Every donor in the study was a healthy Caucasian. The twin cohort consisted of three pairs of female monozygotic twins, all aged about 18 to 30 years. RNA for TCR libraries was isolated from peripheral blood mononuclear cells. General findings and caveats noted by the study authors: Out-of-frame TCR alpha sequences shared between twins showed an excess of low generation-probability sequences compared with coincidental sharing between unrelated individuals. Excess twin sharing in beta out-of-frame sequences was weaker because fewer shared sequences lowered the signal-to-noise ratio. Abundant cord blood beta clonotypes carried fewer insertions; young adult naive repertoires showed a weaker similar trend, while memory repertoires showed none. Invariant T cells such as MAIT and iNKT could partly confound zero-insertion analyses, although diverse VJ usage argued against such confounding for most clonotypes. Because the same donors could not be followed over many years, the conclusions depended on cross-sectional statistical analysis. In monozygotic twins, out-of-frame TCR alpha sharing was systematically underestimated by recombination models, although the models agreed with sharing between unrelated individuals.

A few counts support this clonotype. Its cognate antigen has yet to be identified. Within one base of it there is no much larger clone, and no base qualities were kept. Measured from the cysteine to the phenylalanine, the CDR3 is 14 residues long. The entry retains the CDR3 DNA only, 42 bases that are in frame from base 1. Ends trimmed: V by 0 bases, J by 6 bases; bases unmatched to a gene: 6. CDR1 and CDR2 (DFQATT, SNEGSKA) derive from the germline V gene (reference sequence). In addition, the sample was reused for a study of yellow fever vaccine responses in identical twins. The other study reports the following: According to the authors, the vaccine-induced T cell response in identical twins seemed to be partly convergent and partly specific to each individual. In identical twins, the study followed T cell clones that responded to the vaccine with precision.

The chain links TRBV20-1 with TRBJ1-2, with 8 bases in between that match TRBD1. The source is a woman aged 18-29 years in good health. Sample: PBMCs. The CDR3 corresponds to CSARDHGTGHGYTF. The DNA sequence is TGCAGTGCTAGAGATCACGGGACAGGCCATGGCTACACCTTC.